This entry lists 28 T cell receptor beta chains sequenced from one sample in a study of T cells after yellow fever vaccination. TCRdb reprocessed the 5' RACE reads via MiXCR and lists one record per CDR3 protein. Among 320,000 or so distinct CDR3 sequences, approximately 8% were seen once, and the ten largest hold roughly 15%. The sample in question was PBMCs, obtained about 41 days after the first yellow fever vaccination. The receptors originated from a man younger than 35 who received the YFV17D yellow fever vaccine.

This clonotype has ten or more counts. The chain couples TRBV4-1 to TRBJ2-2; D uncertain. The germline gives CDR1 MGHRA, CDR2 YSYEKL. The germline V and J ends were trimmed by 0 bases and 3 bases, with 5 bases remaining between them. The CDR3 contains 14 residues. CDR3 sequence (DNA): TGCGCCAGCAGCCAAGATAGGTACACCGGGGAGCTGTTTTTT. Amino acids: CASSQDRYTGELFF.

V and J are TRBV18 and TRBJ2-2; D unresolved. Germline lookup yields CDR1 KGHSH and CDR2 LQKENI. V shed 3 bases and J shed 1 base, with 6 bases lying between them. The length of the CDR3 is 14 residues. The CDR3: CASSPDQNTGELFF. In DNA, the CDR3 is TGTGCCAGCTCACCGGACCAGAACACCGGGGAGCTGTTTTTT.

Ten or more counts support this clonotype. The gene calls are TRBV5-6 and TRBJ1-5; no clear D gene. The CDR3 loop spans 13 amino acids. V lost 4 bases to trimming and J lost 7 bases, with 12 bases between them. Germline V gives CDR1 SGHDT, CDR2 YYEEEE. For the CDR3, the DNA is TGTGCCAGCAGCGGTGGAGTTGAGCAGCCCCAGCATTTT. Translation: CASSGGVEQPQHF.

This clonotype turned up a few times. The chain links TRBV10-3 to TRBJ1-4; D may be TRBD1 (5 bases). This CDR3 has 18 residues. V lost 10 bases to trimming and J lost 7 bases, with 31 bases between them. Germline lookup yields CDR1 ENHRY and CDR2 SYGVKD. The CDR3 DNA reads as TGTGCCACCCGAAACGGGCGCCGGGACGGAGGGGACGGTGAAAAACTGTTTTTT. It yields the protein CATRNGRRDGGDGEKLFF.

This clonotype was picked up a small number of times. The V call is TRBV3-1, the J call TRBJ2-2, with 8 positions matching TRBD1. Losses at the gene ends were 6 bases for V and 3 bases for J; bases not matched to a gene: 9. Germline V gene sequence: CDR1 LGHDT, CDR2 YNNKEL (reference sequence). The CDR3 has 16 amino acids. The CDR3 is CASRILTGVDTGELFF. The CDR3 bases are TGTGCCAGCAGGATCTTGACAGGGGTGGACACCGGGGAGCTGTTTTTT.

The chain recombines TRBV4-3 with TRBJ2-5, with 8 bases aligning to TRBD2. The length of the CDR3 is 15 residues. The trim removed 5 bases at V and 1 base at J, leaving 6 bases unmatched. Per the germline V gene, CDR1 is LGHNA and CDR2 is YSLEER. For the CDR3, the DNA is TGCGCCAGCAGCGAGCGGCGGGGGGTCCAAGAGACCCAGTACTTC. Protein sequence: CASSERRGVQETQYF.

About this clonotype: A single base separates this from a much larger clone, so it may be a read error. The chain couples TRBV5-1 to TRBJ2-5; tentative D call: TRBD1 (5 bases). CDR1 SGHRS and CDR2 YFSETQ come from the germline V gene. CDR3 size: 16 residues. CDR3 region: CASSWGRTGAQGTQYF. CDR3 DNA: TGCGCCAGCAGTTGGGGCAGGACCGGAGCTCAAGGGACCCAGTACTTC.

The gene calls are TRBV15 and TRBJ2-1; D not certain. Germline V gene data show CDR1 as LNHNV and CDR2 as YYDKDF (reference sequence). V lost 1 base to trimming and J lost 5 bases, with 12 bases between them. The CDR3 spans 15 residues. CDR3 nucleotide sequence: TGTGCCACCAGCAGAGTATCAGGTCGGGACAATGAGCAGTTCTTC. This encodes CATSRVSGRDNEQFF. Full variable domain (missing parts from reference TRBV15 and TRBJ2-1): DAMVIQNPRYQVTQFGKPVTLSCSQTLNHNVMYWYQQKSSQAPKLLFHYYDKDFNNEADTPDNFQSRRPNTSFCFLDIRSPGLGDTAMYLCATSRVSGRDNEQFFGPGTRLTVL.

This clonotype was seen ten or more times. This chain connects TRBV11-2 to TRBJ2-5; 13 bases fit TRBD2. Germline V lookup: CDR1 SGHAT, CDR2 FQNNGV. The CDR3 runs to 17 residues. V was clipped by 5 bases and J by 5 bases; unmatched bases: 11. CDR3 in DNA: TGTGCCAGCAGCCCGGGACTAGCGGGGCTCCTGGGGGAGACCCAGTACTTC. Residues: CASSPGLAGLLGETQYF.

This sequence joins TRBV5-1 and TRBJ2-7; D call uncertain. From germline, CDR1 is SGHRS and CDR2 YFSETQ. The CDR3 covers 13 residues. V was pared by 4 bases and J by 7 bases, with 15 bases between. The chain's CDR3 is CASSARTSMEQYF. CDR3 in DNA: TGCGCCAGCAGCGCCCGTACCAGCATGGAGCAGTACTTC.

This clonotype was seen more than once but under ten times. The gene calls are TRBV27 and TRBJ2-1; unclear D gene. V was cut by 4 bases and J by 5 bases, with 9 bases left in between. Germline values: CDR1 MNHEY, CDR2 SMNVEV (reference sequence). This CDR3 has 13 amino acids. DNA of the CDR3: TGTGCCAGCAGTTCGGCCACCGACAATGAGCAGTTCTTC. Its protein product is CASSSATDNEQFF.

This clonotype showed up just a few times. The chain uses TRBV5-4 and TRBJ2-3; D call uncertain. Trimming left V 1 base short and J 2 bases short, with 8 bases between. CDR1 and CDR2 (germline): SGHNT, YYREEE (reference sequence). This CDR3 contains 14 residues. The CDR3 nucleotides read TGTGCCAGCAGCTTGAGTAGTTACACAGATACGCAGTATTTT. It encodes CASSLSSYTDTQYF.

The gene calls are TRBV7-9 and TRBJ2-7; D not resolved. Germline CDR1 and CDR2: SEHNR and FQNEAQ (reference sequence). The length of the CDR3 is 13 residues. V was trimmed by 5 bases and J by 2 bases, leaving 10 bases between them. The CDR3 DNA is TGTGCCAGCAGCGTTGTCTCTCCCTACGAGCAGTACTTC. Amino acids: CASSVVSPYEQYF.

This rearrangement joins TRBV2 to TRBJ2-7; D is possibly TRBD1 (8 bases). Trimming took off 7 bases at V and 6 bases at J, with 16 bases between the two ends. Germline V gene data show CDR1 as SNHLY and CDR2 as FYNNEI. This CDR3 is built from 13 residues. This CDR3 reads CASTGQGGLEQYF. DNA of the CDR3: TGTGCCAGCACTGGACAGGGAGGGCTCGAGCAGTACTTC.

CDR3 sequence (DNA): TGCGCCAGCAGCTTGTTACAGGGGGACACTGAAGCTTTCTTT. It translates to CASSLLQGDTEAFF. The gene calls are TRBV5-1 and TRBJ1-1; 8 bases align to TRBD1. The V gene end was trimmed by 1 base and the J gene end by 3 bases; junction bases not matched to a gene: 2. The CDR3 has 14 amino acids. Germline values: CDR1 SGHRS, CDR2 YFSETQ.

There are a few counts of this clonotype. The chain uses TRBV28 and TRBJ1-5; 12 positions agree with TRBD1. Germline V gene sequence: CDR1 MDHEN, CDR2 SYDVKM. Trimming took 3 bases from V and 7 from J; bases not matched to a gene: 10. There are 17 residues in the CDR3. CDR3 in amino acids: CASSFRPGQGAGQPQHF. The DNA for the CDR3 is TGTGCCAGCAGTTTCCGCCCGGGACAGGGGGCCGGGCAGCCCCAGCATTTT.

A remark on this clonotype: As the CDR3 is not closed by the conserved phenylalanine or tryptophan, this likely results from a read error. The genes are TRBV28 and TRBJ2-3; 13 positions match TRBD2. CDR1 and CDR2 from the germline V gene are MDHEN and SYDVKM. This CDR3 has 15 residues. Trimming took 5 bases from V and 2 from J; bases not matched to a gene: 1. The CDR3 DNA follows: TGTGCCAGCAGTGGGACTAGCGGGGACACAGATACGCAGTATTCT. Translation gives CASSGTSGDTDTQYS.

In its sample, this clonotype was seen a few times. The V call is TRBV30, the J call TRBJ2-5; a weak D match, TRBD1 (6 bases). CDR3 length equals 13 residues. Germline V gives CDR1 GTSNPN, CDR2 SVGIG (reference sequence). V lost 6 bases and J 2 bases, leaving 13 bases between the germline ends. In DNA form, the CDR3 reads TGTGCCTGCCTTACAGGGACGCAAGAGACCCAGTACTTC. It is translated as CACLTGTQETQYF.

This clonotype was found many times. The CDR3 DNA follows: TGCAGTGCTCCTAGGGGGACAGCCGCAAGGAATGAGCAGTTCTTC. This codes for CSAPRGTAARNEQFF. V usage is TRBV20-1 and J usage is TRBJ2-1; 7 bases map to TRBD1. CDR1 and CDR2 (germline): DFQATT, SNEGSKA (reference sequence). V was clipped by 5 bases and J by 7 bases; unmatched bases: 14. This CDR3 is built from 15 residues.

In its sample, this clonotype was seen many times. V usage is TRBV5-1 and J usage is TRBJ2-5; D is undetermined. V lost 1 base and J 3 bases, leaving 7 bases between the germline ends. The CDR3 loop spans 13 amino acids. Per germline, CDR1 SGHRS and CDR2 YFSETQ. In DNA form, the CDR3 reads TGCGCCAGCAGCTTGACCAGAGAAGAGACCCAGTACTTC. Protein: CASSLTREETQYF.

The chain links TRBV5-5 to TRBJ1-6; D remains ambiguous. V was cut by 2 bases and J by 0 bases, with 15 bases left in between. CDR3 length: 18 amino acids. The V gene's germline CDR1 is SGHKS and CDR2 YYEKEE (reference sequence). The CDR3 is CASSFRGGISSYNSPLHF. CDR3 DNA sequence: TGTGCCAGCAGCTTTCGAGGTGGCATTAGCTCCTATAATTCACCCCTCCACTTT. Full variable domain (outside the CDR3, taken from reference TRBV5-5 and TRBJ1-6): DAGVTQSPTHLIKTRGQQVTLRCSPISGHKSVSWYQQVLGQGPQFIFQYYEKEERGRGNFPDRFSARQFPNYSSELNVNALLLGDSALYLCASSFRGGISSYNSPLHFGNGTRLTVT.

This clonotype turned up a few times. J is TRBJ1-1 and V is TRBV7-3; D gene ambiguous. Germline V gene data show CDR1 as SGHTA and CDR2 as FQGTGA. Trimming took 2 bases from V and 1 from J, leaving 11 bases between them. The CDR3 runs to 15 residues. The DNA for the CDR3 is TGTGCCAGCAGCTTAGGGTGGGGTCCGAACACTGAAGCTTTCTTT. Residues: CASSLGWGPNTEAFF.

The V call is TRBV20-1, the J call TRBJ2-7, with 7 bases that match TRBD1. Unmatched junction bases numbered 8, after V lost 0 bases and J lost 6 bases. This CDR3 has 14 residues. In germline, CDR1 is DFQATT, CDR2 SNEGSKA (reference sequence). DNA for the CDR3: TGCAGTGCTAGAGAGACAGGGCCCCTGGGCGAGCAGTACGTC. Encoded protein: CSARETGPLGEQYV.

V is TRBV30 and J is TRBJ2-3, with a tentative D call TRBD1 (6 bases). Deletions cut 4 bases from V and 2 bases from J, with 13 bases between. This CDR3 is 14 amino acids long. Germline CDR1 is GTSNPN and CDR2 is SVGIG (reference sequence). The CDR3 DNA reads as TGTGCCTGGAAAGCAGGGGACCTCACAGATACGCAGTATTTT. Translating gives CAWKAGDLTDTQYF.

The chain uses TRBV4-3 and TRBJ2-3; D unresolved. Trimming took off 0 bases at V and 2 bases at J, with 15 bases between the two ends. This CDR3 is built from 17 residues. Germline lookup yields CDR1 LGHNA and CDR2 YSLEER. The CDR3: CASSQDVLSTNTDTQYF. The CDR3 region has the DNA TGCGCCAGCAGCCAAGATGTCCTCTCAACTAACACAGATACGCAGTATTTT.

This clonotype was counted a few times. The J gene is TRBJ2-3, the V gene TRBV15; D remains unclear. This CDR3 spans 15 amino acids. Germline assignment: CDR1 LNHNV and CDR2 YYDKDF (reference sequence). Trimming removed 0 bases at V and 2 bases at J, with 9 bases between. The CDR3 DNA is TGTGCCACCAGCAGAGAAGGGTCTCTCACAGATACGCAGTATTTT. It translates to CATSREGSLTDTQYF.

V usage is TRBV19 and J usage is TRBJ1-2, with a tentative D call TRBD1 (5 bases). The CDR3 consists of 13 residues. Germline V lookup: CDR1 LNHDA, CDR2 SQIVND (reference sequence). V was pared by 5 bases and J by 6 bases, with 13 bases between. The CDR3 region has the DNA TGTGCCAGTAGTCTAAGGGGTCCGGATGGCTACACCTTC. Its translation is CASSLRGPDGYTF.

This clonotype has a count of ten or more. The chain couples TRBV20-1 to TRBJ1-2; D is ambiguous. CDR3 length equals 13 residues. Germline CDR1 reads DFQATT; CDR2 reads SNEGSKA (reference sequence). V gave up 0 bases and J gave up 4 bases, with 9 bases separating them. In DNA, the CDR3 is TGCAGTGCTAGAGATACACGAAGCTATGGCTACACCTTC. Translated, it gives CSARDTRSYGYTF.